The entry below describes one TCR beta chain. Seattle enrolled patients during active infection and tracked them longitudinally. The sample comes from a study of blood T cell repertoires in COVID-19. Study-wide background: The samples span acute and convalescent COVID-19 from the United States, Italy and Spain. T cells, B-cell-depleted T cells, or PBMCs supplied cDNA or gDNA.

Original analysis: The authors estimated nucleated cell counts from reference gene primer amplification. Clones were read by immunoSEQ multiplex PCR, and TCRdb kept only the in-frame ones, dropping some. V and J calls plus clone size are reproduced from that table; the DNA served to infer D and trimming. The sample consists of 450,000 or so clones, around 90% of them appearing once. Germline V gives CDR1 SGHRS, CDR2 YFSETQ. V lost 5 bases to trimming and J lost 2 bases; unmatched junction nucleotides: 9. The CDR3 totals 15 residues. The origin of this receptor is a man younger than 35 with COVID-19, enrolled during active disease. Material: peripheral blood. V and J are TRBV5-1 and TRBJ2-7, with TRBD2 identical over 8 bases. CDR3 DNA sequence: TGCGCCAGCAGGTACACTAGCGGACAAACCTACGAGCAGTACTTC. It yields the protein CASRYTSGQTYEQYF.